This TCR beta chain emerged from a study of cytomegalovirus exposure and HLA in healthy donors. At the level of the study: Prior work identified under 130 million unique TCR beta sequences in some 180 million T cells.

Points on this clone: Its specificity is unknown.

Study observations and caveats: Some V segments, TRBV6-2 and TRBV6-3 among them, were indistinguishable and were therefore excluded. Later, TCR association rates were found to vary by HLA locus, highest for DRB1 and lowest for HLA-C.

Use of 60 Vbeta and 13 Jbeta primers characterized the PCR. This table comes from immunoSEQ multiplex PCR, and its TCRdb copy is limited to in-frame clones, with some not included. Of approximately 110,000 clones listed, about 79% are singletons. Donors counted as nominally healthy when sampled, yet unrecorded immune exposures were likely. CDR1 is SGHRS and CDR2 is YFSETQ in the germline V gene. This CDR3 spans 14 amino acids. The V and J ends lost 0 bases and 6 bases respectively, with 11 bases between them. Sample: PBMCs. The sequence came from a woman aged 18-29 years in good health and CMV-seropositive. The chain links TRBV5-1 to TRBJ2-3; D may be TRBD2 (5 bases). The CDR3 sequence is CASSLAARGDTQYF. The CDR3 DNA reads as TGCGCCAGCAGCTTGGCTGCGCGAGGGGATACGCAGTATTTT.